The TCR beta chain described here comes from a study of T cells in Graves' hyperthyroidism and ophthalmopathy. Findings and caveats of the study: A model of 13 V-J features distinguished ophthalmopathy from stable hyperthyroidism. Clonotypes that were expanded in thyroid above 0.001 mostly appeared in blood too.

This clonotype was observed a few times. Its antigen is unknown. Each patient was aged 18 to 65 and had newly diagnosed hyperthyroidism of under 2 months' duration. From more than 9.5 ml of fresh peripheral blood, PBMCs were isolated. Using RNA transcripts as the source, TCR beta CDR3 regions were amplified. The TCR CDR3 was amplified in a first-round RT-PCR using the HTBI primer set. TCRdb redid the calling of the multiplex PCR reads with MiXCR, one entry per CDR3 protein. Of over 550,000 distinct CDR3 sequences listed, over 15% were seen once; the top ten hold approximately 20%. Trimming cost V 6 bases and J 7 bases; bases outside gene matches: 11. This CDR3 contains 15 residues.

Specimen: blood. This sequence joins TRBV12-3 or TRBV12-4 and TRBJ2-3; 9 nucleotides agree with TRBD2. This clonotype was sampled from a woman between 18 and 30 years old with Graves' hyperthyroidism. The CDR3 here is CASSSGVAGAHTQYF. The CDR3 region has the DNA TGTGCCAGCAGCTCAGGGGTAGCGGGAGCCCATACGCAGTATTTT.